This TCR beta chain was sequenced during a study of beta chain features in type 1 diabetes. The sample holds a few counts of this clone. What it recognizes is unknown. The study, taken as a whole, reports: Type 1 diabetes patients had moderately but significantly shorter TCRB CDR3s in all four CD4+ subsets. Overrepresentation of cells with high TCR expression could result from cDNA sequencing.

V shed 4 bases, J shed 2 bases, and the junction held 8 bases outside the gene matches. The germline gives CDR1 MNHNS, CDR2 SASEGT. The CDR3 contains 16 residues. Reverse transcribing all isolated RNA meant expressed TCRB transcripts were sequenced. TCRdb keeps only in-frame clones here, not all; method: immunoSEQ multiplex PCR. Of about 390,000 clones in the sample, 8.5% to 10% are singletons; the top ten hold around 0.66%. CD45RO/CCR7/CD25/CD127/CD95/CD27 separated CD4+ naive, central memory, regulatory and stem cell-like memory cells by sorting. Purities in excess of 98% were seen in all sorted populations.

The sequencing input was central memory CD4+ T cells from blood. This chain uses TRBV6-1 with TRBJ1-5, with 7 bases aligning to TRBD1. This clonotype originated in a man between 25 and 39 years old with type 1 diabetes. The CDR3 DNA reads as TGTGCCAGCAGTGCCCGACAGGGACGAGGCAATCAGCCCCAGCATTTT. Translation: CASSARQGRGNQPQHF.